This T cell receptor (beta chain) was identified in a study of blood T cells in healthy people across ages. General study results and limits: Naive T cell percentage and TCR beta diversity correlated strongly. A roughly linear age-dependent decrease characterized TCR beta diversity per million T cells. Fewer expanded clones and more diversity marked long-lived versus aged donors.

The use of a sample-barcoded 5' primer and a J-beta primer mix characterized a second PCR of about 6 to 11 cycles. Tagging of each cDNA molecule was performed by a template-switch adaptor with 12 random nucleotides. A single record per CDR3 protein comes from TCRdb applying MiXCR to the 5' RACE reads. The repertoire consists of around 870,000 distinct CDR3 sequences, with 25% to 35% occurring once and the leading ten covering around a sixth. Worth noting for this clonotype: What it binds is unknown.

V was pared by 0 bases and J by 7 bases, with 13 bases between. Germline CDR1 reads SGHTA; CDR2 reads FQGNSA. This CDR3 is 16 amino acids long. This clonotype was sampled from a woman over 75 in good health. The sequenced sample consisted of blood. V and J are TRBV7-2 and TRBJ1-6; a possible D gene is TRBD1 (6 bases). The CDR3 nucleotides are TGTGCCAGCAGCTTAGCCCCCGAGGGGGTAAATTCACCCCTCCACTTT. The encoded protein is CASSLAPEGVNSPLHF.